This passage covers 17 T cell receptor beta chains from one sample sequenced in a study of T cell repertoires in cytomegalovirus infection. TCRdb processed the reads anew with MiXCR; each CDR3 protein has one entry. The data contain 680,000 or so distinct CDR3 sequences, about 40% of them singletons. The material sequenced was PBMCs. The receptors derive from a human donor in good health (CMV status not recorded). Some clones in this sample may be carry-over from other donors' samples.

V usage is TRBV6-2 or TRBV6-3 and J usage is TRBJ2-1; D not certain. Germline V lookup: CDR1 MNHEY, CDR2 SVGEGT. The CDR3 is 14 amino acids. Trimming left V 7 bases short and J 5 bases short, with 15 bases between. The CDR3 region is CASTLDGLHNEQFF. As DNA, the CDR3 is TGTGCCAGCACCCTCGACGGTTTACACAATGAGCAGTTCTTC.

The chain recombines TRBV28 with TRBJ1-6; the D is unclear. Trimming took off 4 bases at V and 12 bases at J, with 22 bases between the two ends. This CDR3 is 16 amino acids long. Germline V gene data show CDR1 as MDHEN and CDR2 as SYDVKM. CDR3 sequence (DNA): TGTGCCAGCAGTTATTATCGGGCAGCGAGCAAGAAACCCCTCCACTTT. Translating it yields CASSYYRAASKKPLHF.

This clonotype was counted at least ten times. The rearrangement joins TRBV7-2 to TRBJ1-1; D uncertain. Germline CDR1 SGHTA, CDR2 FQGNSA. The CDR3 runs to 15 residues. V was trimmed by 6 bases and J by 0 bases, leaving 14 bases between them. The CDR3 loop is CASRFTPTVNTEAFF. The CDR3 DNA reads as TGTGCCAGCAGGTTTACCCCGACGGTGAACACTGAAGCTTTCTTT.

This rearrangement joins TRBV11-2 to TRBJ2-4, with 7 nucleotides matching TRBD2. In germline, CDR1 is SGHAT, CDR2 FQNNGV. The ends lost 5 bases at V and 9 bases at J; junction bases unmatched: 16. CDR3 length: 16 amino acids. CDR3 sequence reads: CASSPLAAVGGVIQYF. The CDR3 coding sequence is TGTGCCAGCAGCCCATTAGCGGCGGTTGGGGGGGTCATTCAGTACTTC. Using reference TRBV11-2 and TRBJ2-4 for the parts outside the CDR3, the full variable domain is EAGVAQSPRYKIIEKRQSVAFWCNPISGHATLYWYQQILGQGPKLLIQFQNNGVVDDSQLPKDRFSAERLKGVDSTLKIQPAKLEDSAVYLCASSPLAAVGGVIQYFGAGTRLSVL.

The chain uses TRBV2 and TRBJ2-3; D is unresolved. The V gene lost 1 base and the J gene lost 3 bases, with 14 bases spanning the gap. Germline V CDR1 and CDR2: SNHLY, FYNNEI. This CDR3 has 16 residues. The CDR3 protein is CASSEEMGKGTDTQYF. DNA for the CDR3: TGTGCCAGCAGTGAAGAAATGGGAAAGGGTACAGATACGCAGTATTTT.

In its sample, this clonotype was seen a few times. The V call is TRBV7-8, the J call TRBJ2-3, with 8 bases aligning to TRBD2. Germline V CDR1 and CDR2: SGHVS, FQNEAQ. The length of the CDR3 is 19 residues. After removal of 0 bases from V and 5 bases from J, the junction contained 16 bases not matched to a gene. CDR3 in amino acids: CASSLAPRGVGAGGDTQYF. The CDR3 coding sequence is TGTGCCAGCAGCTTAGCTCCCCGGGGCGTAGGGGCGGGAGGAGATACGCAGTATTTT.

The genes are TRBV7-9 and TRBJ1-6; no clear D gene. V shed 5 bases and J shed 5 bases, with 4 bases lying between them. CDR1 and CDR2 (germline): SEHNR, FQNEAQ (reference sequence). The CDR3 has 12 amino acids. CDR3 region: CASSRDNSPLHF. CDR3 sequence (DNA): TGTGCCAGCAGCAGAGATAATTCACCCCTCCACTTT.

This clonotype appeared a few times. This clone may be a read error of a much larger clone one base away. The J gene is TRBJ2-7, the V gene TRBV7-8, with a tentative D call TRBD2 (5 bases). V gave up 2 bases and J gave up 3 bases, with 20 bases separating them. Germline lookup yields CDR1 SGHVS and CDR2 FQNEAQ. This CDR3 comprises 17 residues. The CDR3 sequence: CASSLYPVVRESYEQYF. CDR3 DNA: TGTGCCAGCAGCTTATATCCGGTGGTACGGGAAAGCTACGAGCAGTACTTC.

V is TRBV6-1 and J is TRBJ2-5; the D gene is possibly TRBD1 (5 bases). There are 13 residues in the CDR3. Germline CDR1 and CDR2: MNHNS and SASEGT. Trimming took 6 bases from V and 2 from J, leaving 10 bases between them. DNA for the CDR3: TGTGCCAGCAGACCAGGGTTGCAAGAGACCCAGTACTTC. As protein: CASRPGLQETQYF.

As to this clonotype: It may be a read error: a sequence one base away is much more abundant. The rearrangement joins TRBV7-6 to TRBJ2-3; D may match TRBD1 or TRBD2 (6 bases each). The CDR3 spans 15 residues. Trimming stripped 5 bases from V and 7 bases from J, with 19 bases between. Germline-derived CDR1 and CDR2 are SGHVS and FNYEAQ. The CDR3 region has the DNA TGTGCCAGCAGCCACTCCGGGACTGGGACATATACGCAGTATTTT. Its translation is CASSHSGTGTYTQYF.

With regard to this clonotype: A much larger clone differs by one base, so this may be a read error. This chain joins TRBV7-2 and TRBJ2-1; tentatively, D is TRBD1 or TRBD2 (5 bases each). This CDR3 is 15 amino acids long. The V and J ends lost 5 bases and 9 bases respectively, with 20 bases between them. The germline CDR1 and CDR2 sequences are SGHTA and FQGNSA. CDR3 in amino acids: CASSQVARGGPEQFF. In nucleotides, the CDR3 is TGTGCCAGCAGCCAGGTGGCACGGGGCGGTCCTGAGCAGTTCTTC.

The chain couples TRBV24-1 to TRBJ2-2; D call uncertain. The CDR3 runs to 16 residues. Germline CDR1 is KGHDR and CDR2 is SFDVKD. Trimming took off 7 bases at V and 0 bases at J, with 14 bases between the two ends. The CDR3 protein is CATSHKVAANTGELFF. CDR3 nucleotides: TGTGCCACCAGCCATAAGGTGGCAGCGAACACCGGGGAGCTGTTTTTT.

This clonotype was counted between two and nine times. The chain links TRBV24-1 to TRBJ2-1, with 11 bases fitting TRBD2. The CDR3 has 17 residues. Germline CDR1 KGHDR, CDR2 SFDVKD. With 4 bases clipped from V and 1 base from J, the junction kept 5 bases outside the gene matches. The CDR3: CATSDPGTSGSYNEQFF. The CDR3 nucleotides read TGTGCCACCAGTGACCCGGGGACTAGCGGTTCCTACAATGAGCAGTTCTTC.

This clonotype has more than one count but fewer than ten. The chain employs TRBV28 and TRBJ2-7; 10 positions match TRBD1. The CDR3 runs 17 residues. The germline gives CDR1 MDHEN, CDR2 SYDVKM. V lost 5 bases, J lost 5 bases, and 15 bases stayed unmatched. The CDR3 here is CASSSLQDGTGAHEQYF. CDR3 DNA: TGTGCCAGCAGTAGTCTTCAGGACGGGACAGGGGCCCACGAGCAGTACTTC. The variable domain in full, completed from reference TRBV28 and TRBJ2-7, reads DVKVTQSSRYLVKRTGEKVFLECVQDMDHENMFWYRQDPGLGLRLIYFSYDVKMKEKGDIPEGYSVSREKKERFSLILESASTNQTSMYLCASSSLQDGTGAHEQYFGPGTRLTVT.

This sequence joins TRBV11-2 and TRBJ1-1; 11 bases line up with TRBD1. CDR1 SGHAT and CDR2 FQNNGV come from the germline V gene. The CDR3 contains 15 residues. V gave up 6 bases and J gave up 4 bases; unmatched junction bases: 7. The CDR3 region is CASRRTGTGGTEAFF. CDR3 nucleotides: TGTGCCAGCAGGCGGACCGGGACAGGGGGCACTGAAGCTTTCTTT.

The chain uses TRBV19 and TRBJ2-5; D ambiguous. The CDR3 covers 14 residues. Germline V lookup: CDR1 LNHDA, CDR2 SQIVND (reference sequence). Trimming pared 5 bases from V and 3 bases from J, leaving 13 bases between. In DNA, the CDR3 is TGTGCCAGTAGTCCGAACAAAGTTGAAGAGACCCAGTACTTC. Residues: CASSPNKVEETQYF. The full variable domain, rest sourced from reference TRBV19 and TRBJ2-5, is DGGITQSPKYLFRKEGQNVTLSCEQNLNHDAMYWYRQDPGQGLRLIYYSQIVNDFQKGDIAEGYSVSREKKESFPLTVTSAQKNPTAFYLCASSPNKVEETQYFGPGTRLLVL.

This chain connects TRBV7-3 to TRBJ2-1, with 11 bases matching TRBD2. After removal of 5 bases from V and 4 bases from J, the junction contained 1 base not matched to a gene. Germline CDR1 reads SGHTA; CDR2 reads FQGTGA. There are 14 residues in the CDR3. This CDR3 is CASSTSGGYNEQFF. The CDR3 nucleotides read TGTGCCAGCAGCACTAGCGGGGGATACAATGAGCAGTTCTTC.